The source of this T cell receptor (beta chain) is a study of blood T cell repertoires in COVID-19. Study overall: T cells, B-cell-depleted T cells, or PBMCs supplied cDNA or gDNA.

In the original workflow: Reference gene primer amplification gave nucleated cell count estimates. The assay was immunoSEQ multiplex PCR, and TCRdb's table has in-frame clones only and misses some. The DNA gave D and trimming, while V, J and clone size come from that table. The data show approximately 530,000 clones, roughly nine tenths seen once. In its sample, this clone was seen once. In germline, CDR1 is SEHNR, CDR2 FQNEAQ (reference sequence). Unmatched junction bases numbered 4, after V lost 4 bases and J lost 2 bases. This CDR3 contains 14 residues. Sequencing input: peripheral blood. This TCR was recovered from a woman in her fifties or sixties with COVID-19, enrolled during active disease. V usage is TRBV7-9 and J usage is TRBJ2-7; 8 bases align to TRBD1. CDR3 sequence: CASSSWTGTYEQYF. The DNA for the CDR3 is TGTGCCAGCAGCTCATGGACAGGGACCTACGAGCAGTACTTC.